This TCR beta chain was retrieved from a study of blood T cells in healthy people across ages. This clonotype has more than one count but fewer than ten. Relative to the germline gene, one junction end is altered; a read error may explain this. This CDR3 contains 16 residues. Germline CDR1 reads MDHEN; CDR2 reads SYDVKM. A second PCR of about 7 to 11 cycles used a sample-barcoded 5' primer and a J-beta primer mix. TCRdb reanalysed the 5' RACE reads using MiXCR and keeps one entry per CDR3 protein. The sample lists more than 550,000 distinct CDR3 sequences, 22% occurring once. The TCR comes from a man aged 70-80 years in good health. The rearrangement links TRBV28 to TRBJ1-1; 7 positions match TRBD1. Sequenced: blood. The DNA of the CDR3 is TGTGCCGGCAGTTCCCTGACCGGGGACAGGAACACTGAAGCTTTCTTT. Its translation: CAGSSLTGDRNTEAFF.